One and the same sample provided the 22 T cell receptor beta chains below, sequenced in a study of T cells in Graves' hyperthyroidism and ophthalmopathy. RNA transcripts yielded amplified TCR beta CDR3 regions. The study used the HTBI primer set for a first-round RT-PCR of the TCR CDR3. Via MiXCR, TCRdb re-called the multiplex PCR reads, giving one row per CDR3 protein. The sample shows about 610,000 distinct CDR3 sequences, under 15% of them seen only once. Sequencing was performed on blood. The receptors come from a woman aged 40 to 55 with Graves' ophthalmopathy.

This clonotype was counted many times. The chain couples TRBV3-1 to TRBJ1-5; tentative D call: TRBD1 (6 bases). The V gene lost 2 bases and the J gene lost 5 bases, with 13 bases spanning the gap. Germline V CDR1 and CDR2: LGHDT, YNNKEL (reference sequence). The CDR3 is 15 residues long. The CDR3 spells CASSQSGGGDQPQHF. The CDR3 DNA reads as TGTGCCAGCAGCCAATCGGGAGGGGGGGATCAGCCCCAGCATTTT.

In its sample, this clonotype was seen many times. This sequence joins TRBV19 and TRBJ1-1; 9 positions agree with TRBD1. This CDR3 contains 16 residues. Germline V gene data show CDR1 as LNHDA and CDR2 as SQIVND (reference sequence). J was trimmed by 1 base and V by 5 bases; bases with no gene match: 8. The CDR3 DNA sequence: TGTGCCAGTAGTGTTTTTCAACAGGGGGCGAACACTGAAGCTTTCTTT. Its translation: CASSVFQQGANTEAFF.

In this sample, this clonotype turned up a few times. V usage is TRBV6-2 or TRBV6-3 and J usage is TRBJ2-3, with 11 nucleotides matching TRBD2. Losses at the gene ends were 2 bases for V and 0 bases for J; bases not matched to a gene: 10. The germline V gene has CDR1 MNHEY and CDR2 SVGEGT. The CDR3 covers 19 residues. The CDR3 DNA is TGTGCCAGCAGTTACCCCGGGACTAGCGGACCCAGAAGCACAGATACGCAGTATTTT. Protein: CASSYPGTSGPRSTDTQYF.

The chain couples TRBV3-1 to TRBJ1-6; D not certain. V lost 2 bases, J lost 8 bases, and 7 bases lay in between. The germline V gene has CDR1 LGHDT and CDR2 YNNKEL (reference sequence). The CDR3 covers 13 residues. The CDR3 protein is CASSQIGDSPLHF. The DNA for the CDR3 is TGTGCCAGCAGCCAAATTGGGGATTCACCCCTCCACTTT.

This clonotype has ten or more counts. This sequence joins TRBV3-1 and TRBJ1-1, with D possibly TRBD1 on 6 matching bases. Germline V gene lookup returns CDR1 LGHDT and CDR2 YNNKEL (reference sequence). Between the trimmed V and J ends, which lost 5 bases and 1 base, there was a span of 11 bases. The CDR3 contains 14 residues. The CDR3 here is CASSRGNGNTEAFF. CDR3 DNA: TGTGCCAGCAGCAGGGGGAACGGGAACACTGAAGCTTTCTTT.

This clonotype was counted at least ten times. The gene calls are TRBV4-3 and TRBJ2-7; D not certain. Trimming removed 2 bases from V and 7 bases from J, with 12 bases in between. From germline, CDR1 is LGHNA and CDR2 YSLEER. There are 13 residues in the CDR3. The CDR3 nucleotides are TGCGCCAGCAGCCAATCAGGAGATGGGGAGCAGTACTTC. Translating it yields CASSQSGDGEQYF.

This clonotype came up many times. This sequence joins TRBV6-1 and TRBJ2-7; TRBD2 agrees at 11 bases. Germline values: CDR1 MNHNS, CDR2 SASEGT. Trimming took 5 bases from V and 3 from J; bases not matched to a gene: 18. This CDR3 comprises 19 residues. The CDR3 here is CASSKTSGRETAGDYEQYF. For the CDR3, the DNA is TGTGCCAGCAGTAAAACTAGCGGGAGAGAGACCGCAGGGGACTACGAGCAGTACTTC.

This clonotype was counted ten times or more. The chain couples TRBV2 to TRBJ2-7, with TRBD2 identical over 7 bases. V trimming: 9 bases; J trimming: 1 base; junction bases outside the gene matches: 9. In germline, CDR1 is SNHLY, CDR2 FYNNEI. The CDR3 loop spans 14 amino acids. The CDR3 loop is CASTRERDSYEQYF. The CDR3, as DNA: TGTGCCAGTACACGGGAGCGGGATTCCTACGAGCAGTACTTC. The full variable domain, completed using reference TRBV2 and TRBJ2-7, is EPEVTQTPSHQVTQMGQEVILRCVPISNHLYFYWYRQILGQKVEFLVSFYNNEISEKSEIFDDQFSVERPDGSNFTLKIRSTKLEDSAMYFCASTRERDSYEQYFGPGTRLTVT.

The sample holds many counts of this clonotype. The genes are TRBV20-1 and TRBJ2-6, with TRBD2 matching over 8 bases. The germline CDR1 and CDR2 sequences are DFQATT and SNEGSKA (reference sequence). V shed 6 bases, J shed 2 bases, and the junction held 6 bases outside the gene matches. The CDR3 has 15 amino acids. The CDR3, as DNA: TGCAGTGCCGGGGGGGGGAAACCTGGGGCCAACGTCCTGACTTTC. Translated: CSAGGGKPGANVLTF.

In its sample, this clonotype was seen many times. The rearrangement uses TRBV12-3 or TRBV12-4 and TRBJ1-1; 8 nucleotides agree with TRBD1. Trimming removed 7 bases from V and 0 bases from J; junction bases left unmatched: 4. The CDR3 consists of 14 residues. The CDR3 DNA sequence: TGTGCCAGCACTGAGACAGGGGTGAACACTGAAGCTTTCTTT. Its protein product is CASTETGVNTEAFF.

The chain employs TRBV5-1 and TRBJ2-3; D unclear. The CDR3 consists of 15 residues. The germline CDR1 and CDR2 sequences are SGHRS and YFSETQ. V shed 1 base and J shed 4 bases, with 13 bases lying between them. This CDR3 is CASSLQLERSDTQYF. As DNA, the CDR3 is TGCGCCAGCAGCTTGCAACTGGAGCGCTCAGATACGCAGTATTTT.

The chain uses TRBV4-1 and TRBJ2-7; 7 bases are shared with TRBD2. The CDR3 consists of 13 residues. Trimming cost V 0 bases and J 8 bases; bases outside gene matches: 4. CDR1 MGHRA and CDR2 YSYEKL come from the germline V gene. The CDR3, as DNA: TGCGCCAGCAGCCAAGAGGGGGGGTCCCAGCAGTACTTC. As protein: CASSQEGGSQQYF.

This clonotype was seen more than once but under ten times. The CDR3 is CASNRAGGPPYEQYF. The CDR3 nucleotides are TGTGCCAGCAATCGAGCGGGAGGGCCGCCCTACGAGCAGTACTTC. This chain links TRBV27 with TRBJ2-7; 10 bases are shared with TRBD2. The J segment lost 2 bases and the V segment lost 7 bases, leaving 8 bases of the junction unmatched. CDR1 and CDR2 from the germline V gene are MNHEY and SMNVEV (reference sequence). The CDR3 consists of 15 residues.

The V gene is TRBV12-3 or TRBV12-4, the J gene TRBJ2-7; D is unresolved. The CDR3 runs 11 residues. The V end lost 5 bases, the J end lost 7 bases, and 9 bases lay between the germline ends. The CDR3 spells CASSPSREQYF. The CDR3 coding sequence is TGTGCCAGCAGTCCTTCCCGGGAGCAGTACTTC.

This clonotype turned up a few times. This sequence joins TRBV4-3 and TRBJ1-2; a possible D gene is TRBD1 (5 bases). Germline V gives CDR1 LGHNA, CDR2 YSLEER. The germline V and J ends were trimmed by 0 bases and 5 bases, with 13 bases remaining between them. The CDR3 extends over 15 amino acids. The CDR3 bases are TGCGCCAGCAGCCAAGATCATGACAGTATTTATGGCTACACCTTC. Translation gives CASSQDHDSIYGYTF.

The table lists this clonotype with many counts. The chain joins TRBV28 to TRBJ1-1, with TRBD1 as a possible D gene (6 bases). CDR1 and CDR2 (germline): MDHEN, SYDVKM. The CDR3 is 15 amino acids. Trimming removed 4 bases from V and 4 bases from J, with 16 bases in between. The CDR3: CASSSEAGAGTEAFF. The CDR3 nucleotides read TGTGCCAGCAGTTCCGAGGCGGGGGCTGGCACTGAAGCTTTCTTT.

This clonotype was recorded at least ten times. The chain employs TRBV6-1 and TRBJ1-1; possibly TRBD1 for D (6 bases). The CDR3 runs to 14 residues. Looked up from germline, CDR1 is MNHNS and CDR2 is SASEGT. V lost 4 bases and J 4 bases, leaving 13 bases between the germline ends. The CDR3 here is CASSGQGSSTEAFF. The CDR3 region has the DNA TGTGCCAGCAGTGGTCAGGGGAGTAGCACTGAAGCTTTCTTT.

This clonotype was seen a few times. The V gene is TRBV5-1, the J gene TRBJ1-2, with 8 bases lining up with TRBD1. CDR3 size: 12 residues. V dropped 9 bases and J dropped 2; count of bases not matched to a gene: 3. Germline loops: CDR1 SGHRS, CDR2 YFSETQ. CDR3 coding DNA: TGCGCCACTAGACAGGGGAACTATGGCTACACCTTC. As protein: CATRQGNYGYTF. The full variable domain, with the rest looked up from reference TRBV5-1 and TRBJ1-2, is KAGVTQTPRYLIKTRGQQVTLSCSPISGHRSVSWYQQTPGQGLQFLFEYFSETQRNKGNFPGRFSGRQFSNSRSEMNVSTLELGDSALYLCATRQGNYGYTFGSGTRLTVV.

This clonotype was counted only a few times. V gene TRBV4-1 combines with J gene TRBJ1-1; D is unresolved. Trimming stripped 0 bases from V and 0 bases from J, with 11 bases between. CDR3 length: 16 residues. Germline loops: CDR1 MGHRA, CDR2 YSYEKL. This CDR3 reads CASSQDAGYMNTEAFF. The CDR3 DNA sequence: TGCGCCAGCAGCCAAGATGCAGGCTACATGAACACTGAAGCTTTCTTT.

The CDR3 region is CASSLSGTLSTEAFF. The CDR3 coding sequence is TGTGCCAGCAGCTTATCGGGTACTCTGAGCACTGAAGCTTTCTTT. The chain carries TRBV7-2 and TRBJ1-1; no definite D call. Trimming removed 2 bases at V and 4 bases at J, with 14 bases between. The CDR3 contains 15 residues. The V gene's germline CDR1 is SGHTA and CDR2 FQGNSA.

Ten or more counts support this clonotype. The chain uses TRBV4-3 and TRBJ2-7, with 9 bases fitting TRBD1. The ends lost 0 bases at V and 2 bases at J; junction bases unmatched: 2. The CDR3 covers 15 residues. Germline lookup yields CDR1 LGHNA and CDR2 YSLEER. The CDR3: CASSQDRDRAYEQYF. The CDR3 nucleotides read TGCGCCAGCAGCCAAGACCGGGACAGGGCCTACGAGCAGTACTTC.

This clonotype was counted ten times or more. CDR3 in amino acids: CSARGLGNTGELFF. Here the CDR3 DNA reads TGCAGTGCTAGGGGGCTAGGGAACACCGGGGAGCTGTTTTTT. V and J are TRBV20-1 and TRBJ2-2; D might be TRBD1 (5 bases). The V gene lost 3 bases and the J gene lost 1 base, with 9 bases spanning the gap. Germline V gives CDR1 DFQATT, CDR2 SNEGSKA (reference sequence). The CDR3 consists of 14 residues.